What follows are 24 T cell receptor beta chains derived from one specimen sequenced in a study of regulatory T cells in long-lasting Graves disease. Specified time point: persistent/refractory GD, antithyroid drugs over 5 years with positive TRAb. The TCR library was prepared using RNA isolated from PBMCs. Sequencing libraries for TCR beta were prepared with iRepertoire HTBI primers and Arm-PCR of CDR3 regions. TCRdb reanalysed the multiplex PCR reads using MiXCR and keeps one entry per CDR3 protein. The repertoire has about half a million distinct CDR3 sequences, around a fifth of them found once; the top ten carry over 10%. The material sequenced was peripheral blood mononuclear cells (PBMCs), taken when the disease was refractory, from a patient treated with antithyroid drugs. All receptors come from a female donor with Graves disease.

This clonotype was observed at least ten times. The chain is built from TRBV20-1 and TRBJ2-5; 14 nucleotides agree with TRBD2. This CDR3 has 12 amino acids. The germline gives CDR1 DFQATT, CDR2 SNEGSKA (reference sequence). V shed 6 bases and J 7 bases; nucleotides not matched to a gene: 1. The CDR3 loop is CSAGLAGGTQYF. DNA for the CDR3: TGCAGTGCCGGACTAGCGGGGGGGACCCAGTACTTC.

There are many counts of this clonotype. The chain has TRBV28 and TRBJ2-2, with 15 bases aligning to TRBD2. The CDR3 length is 19 residues. The V segment lost 3 bases and the J segment 5 bases; nucleotides outside the gene matches: 10. Germline-derived CDR1 and CDR2 are MDHEN and SYDVKM. The CDR3 region has the DNA TGTGCCAGCAGTTTTCGGAGGACTAGCGGGAGGGGGAGAACCGGGGAGCTGTTTTTT. It is translated as CASSFRRTSGRGRTGELFF.

This clonotype was recorded many times. The chain combines TRBV7-8 with TRBJ2-5; 9 bases are a match to TRBD2. CDR1 and CDR2 from the germline V gene are SGHVS and FQNEAQ. This CDR3 is 15 amino acids long. J was trimmed by 5 bases and V by 3 bases; bases with no gene match: 7. This chain's CDR3 is CASSFAGGPGETQYF. Written as DNA, the CDR3 is TGTGCCAGCAGCTTCGCGGGGGGGCCCGGGGAGACCCAGTACTTC. Variable domain in full (rest from reference TRBV7-8 and TRBJ2-5): GAGVSQSPRYKVAKRGQDVALRCDPISGHVSLFWYQQALGQGPEFLTYFQNEAQLDKSGLPSDRFFAERPEGSVSTLKIQRTQQEDSAVYLCASSFAGGPGETQYFGPGTRLLVL.

This clonotype was seen many times. CDR3: CASSQNRGQGYTF. CDR3 coding DNA: TGTGCCAGCAGTCAGAACAGGGGACAGGGCTACACCTTC. The chain combines TRBV6-1 with TRBJ1-2; 7 positions match TRBD1. J was trimmed by 8 bases and V by 5 bases; bases with no gene match: 8. The V gene's germline CDR1 is MNHNS and CDR2 SASEGT. The CDR3 is 13 amino acids.

This clonotype came up many times. The V gene is TRBV6-2 or TRBV6-3, the J gene TRBJ1-6; D uncertain. The germline V gene has CDR1 MNHEY and CDR2 SVGEGT. The CDR3 extends over 15 amino acids. Between the trimmed V and J ends, which lost 2 bases and 5 bases, there was a span of 10 bases. The CDR3 here is CASSYQSYNNSPLHF. In DNA, the CDR3 is TGTGCCAGCAGTTACCAGTCATACAATAATTCACCCCTCCACTTT.

This chain connects TRBV14 to TRBJ1-2; weak D call: TRBD1 (5 bases). This CDR3 has 15 residues. The V end was cut by 2 bases, the J end by 2 bases, with 12 bases between. Germline loops: CDR1 SGHDN, CDR2 FVKESK. Here the CDR3 DNA reads TGTGCCAGCAGCCAAATGGGGGTATTCAACTATGGCTACACCTTC. It is translated as CASSQMGVFNYGYTF.

In this sample, this clonotype turned up many times. This rearrangement joins TRBV6-5 to TRBJ1-4; 7 bases match TRBD1. There are 14 residues in the CDR3. Germline V CDR1 and CDR2: MNHEY, SVGAGI. Trimming at V came to 2 bases and at J to 6 bases, leaving 3 bases not matched to a gene. In nucleotides, the CDR3 is TGTGCCAGCAGTTACATTGGGACAGATGAAAAACTGTTTTTT. It codes for CASSYIGTDEKLFF.

The chain carries TRBV12-3 or TRBV12-4 and TRBJ2-5; TRBD1 agrees at 9 bases. V gave up 5 bases and J gave up 5 bases; unmatched junction bases: 12. CDR3 size: 16 residues. This CDR3 is CASSSRDRELGETQYF. The CDR3 coding sequence is TGTGCCAGCAGTAGCCGGGACAGGGAACTGGGTGAGACCCAGTACTTC.

The sample holds many counts of this clonotype. The chain uses TRBV7-2 and TRBJ1-2; 8 nucleotides match TRBD1. This CDR3 contains 15 residues. Unmatched junction bases numbered 6, after V lost 0 bases and J lost 6 bases. CDR1 SGHTA and CDR2 FQGNSA come from the germline V gene. CDR3 loop: CASSLATGGSDGYTF. The CDR3 DNA follows: TGTGCCAGCAGCTTAGCAACAGGGGGTTCCGATGGCTACACCTTC.

This clonotype occurred a few times. The chain joins TRBV2 to TRBJ2-3; D may be TRBD1 (7 bases). V was cut by 4 bases and J by 3 bases, with 11 bases left in between. This CDR3 has 14 residues. The germline gives CDR1 SNHLY, CDR2 FYNNEI. The CDR3 here is CASSGGTATDTQYF. The CDR3 DNA reads as TGTGCCAGCAGTGGCGGGACAGCTACAGATACGCAGTATTTT.

This clonotype was seen a handful of times. The chain links TRBV9 to TRBJ2-7; perhaps TRBD1 as D (6 bases). This CDR3 has 14 amino acids. V lost 3 bases and J 1 base, leaving 11 bases between the germline ends. Germline V gives CDR1 SGDLS, CDR2 YYNGEE. CDR3 in DNA: TGTGCCAGCAGCGAATACGACAGGTCCTACGAGCAGTACTTC. As protein: CASSEYDRSYEQYF.

This clonotype was recorded at least ten times. The chain combines TRBV29-1 with TRBJ2-7; D not resolved. Germline CDR1 and CDR2: SQVTM and ANQGSEA. The V and J ends lost 4 bases and 0 bases respectively, with 13 bases between them. The CDR3 contains 14 residues. CDR3 nucleotides: TGCAGCGTTGTAGGGCAGCCGAACTCCTACGAGCAGTACTTC. Encoded protein: CSVVGQPNSYEQYF.

This clonotype has at least ten counts. The chain is built from TRBV20-1 and TRBJ2-5; 8 nucleotides line up with TRBD2. The ends lost 5 bases at V and 5 bases at J; junction bases unmatched: 13. The CDR3 covers 15 residues. Germline V gene sequence: CDR1 DFQATT, CDR2 SNEGSKA (reference sequence). In DNA, the CDR3 is TGCAGTGCTCAGGGGCCACGAGCGGGAGTTGAGACCCAGTACTTC. The encoded protein is CSAQGPRAGVETQYF.

The chain has TRBV29-1 and TRBJ2-7; maybe TRBD1 (5 bases). CDR3 length: 13 residues. CDR1 and CDR2 from the germline V gene are SQVTM and ANQGSEA. V was trimmed by 4 bases and J by 1 base, leaving 11 bases between them. The CDR3 DNA sequence: TGCAGCGTTGTGGCAGGGATTTCCTACGAGCAGTACTTC. Its protein is CSVVAGISYEQYF.

This clonotype was picked up many times. The chain combines TRBV15 with TRBJ2-7; 7 nucleotides agree with TRBD1. The CDR3 sequence is 15 residues long. Germline CDR1 is LNHNV and CDR2 is YYDKDF (reference sequence). V was clipped by 1 base and J by 1 base; unmatched bases: 4. The chain's CDR3 is CATSRAPGQSYEQYF. The CDR3 nucleotides are TGTGCCACCAGCAGAGCTCCGGGACAGTCCTACGAGCAGTACTTC.

The chain is built from TRBV7-2 and TRBJ1-2; D may be TRBD1 (5 bases). Trimming removed 1 base from V and 7 bases from J, with 13 bases in between. This CDR3 has 14 residues. The germline V gene has CDR1 SGHTA and CDR2 FQGNSA. The CDR3 DNA reads as TGTGCCAGCAGCTTAGTTTCGGGGGAGGGTGGCTACACCTTC. It is translated as CASSLVSGEGGYTF.

CDR3 in DNA: TGTGCCAGCAGCTTACAGGTCTATACGCAGTATTTT. Its protein is CASSLQVYTQYF. The chain links TRBV11-3 to TRBJ2-3; D gene unclear. Trimming pared 2 bases from V and 7 bases from J, leaving 7 bases between. There are 12 residues in the CDR3. CDR1 SGHNT and CDR2 YENEEA come from the germline V gene.

V is TRBV3-1 and J is TRBJ2-4; D is possibly TRBD1 (5 bases). In germline, CDR1 is LGHDT, CDR2 YNNKEL (reference sequence). CDR3 length: 14 amino acids. Trimming pared 3 bases from V and 2 bases from J, leaving 8 bases between. CDR3 nucleotide sequence: TGTGCCAGCAGCCATCAGGGTTCCAAAAACATTCAGTACTTC. It translates to CASSHQGSKNIQYF.

This clonotype has just one count. V gene TRBV11-2 combines with J gene TRBJ2-3; 14 nucleotides line up with TRBD2. The CDR3 runs to 17 residues. CDR1 SGHAT and CDR2 FQNNGV come from the germline V gene. Losses at the gene ends were 5 bases for V and 0 bases for J; bases not matched to a gene: 4. The CDR3 loop is CASSPGTSGSSTDTQYF. CDR3 coding DNA: TGTGCCAGCAGCCCTGGGACTAGCGGGAGTAGCACAGATACGCAGTATTTT. The entire variable domain, with the rest obtained from reference TRBV11-2 and TRBJ2-3, is as follows: EAGVAQSPRYKIIEKRQSVAFWCNPISGHATLYWYQQILGQGPKLLIQFQNNGVVDDSQLPKDRFSAERLKGVDSTLKIQPAKLEDSAVYLCASSPGTSGSSTDTQYFGPGTRLTVL.

This clonotype was found a few times. The chain is built from TRBV20-1 and TRBJ1-5; a possible D gene is TRBD1 (6 bases). The CDR3 is made up of 12 amino acids. Trimming took off 4 bases at V and 2 bases at J, with 6 bases between the two ends. Germline CDR1 and CDR2: DFQATT and SNEGSKA (reference sequence). DNA for the CDR3: TGCAGTGCTACAGGGGGCAATCAGCCCCAGCATTTT. Translated, it gives CSATGGNQPQHF.

This clonotype was counted at least ten times. The rearrangement joins TRBV7-3 to TRBJ2-5; TRBD2 might be the D (6 bases). In germline, CDR1 is SGHTA, CDR2 FQGTGA. The V gene lost 4 bases and the J gene lost 6 bases, with 12 bases spanning the gap. The CDR3 length is 13 residues. The DNA of the CDR3 is TGTGCCAGCAGCTACCTCGGGGGACAGACCCAGTACTTC. Translating it yields CASSYLGGQTQYF. The whole variable domain, remainder taken from reference TRBV7-3 and TRBJ2-5, is GAGVSQTPSNKVTEKGKYVELRCDPISGHTALYWYRQSLGQGPEFLIYFQGTGAADDSGLPNDRFFAVRPEGSVSTLKIQRTERGDSAVYLCASSYLGGQTQYFGPGTRLLVL.

This chain connects TRBV19 to TRBJ1-2; D is unclear. With 7 bases removed from V and 2 bases from J, the gap between germline ends came to 5 bases. Per the germline V gene, CDR1 is LNHDA and CDR2 is SQIVND (reference sequence). This CDR3 is built from 11 residues. In nucleotides, the CDR3 is TGTGCCAGTACCTGGAACTATGGCTACACCTTC. This sequence encodes CASTWNYGYTF. The entire variable domain, with the rest obtained from reference TRBV19 and TRBJ1-2, is as follows: DGGITQSPKYLFRKEGQNVTLSCEQNLNHDAMYWYRQDPGQGLRLIYYSQIVNDFQKGDIAEGYSVSREKKESFPLTVTSAQKNPTAFYLCASTWNYGYTFGSGTRLTVV.

V and J are TRBV6-1 and TRBJ1-1; D gene unclear. Trimming took off 2 bases at V and 10 bases at J, with 8 bases between the two ends. This CDR3 has 11 amino acids. The germline gives CDR1 MNHNS, CDR2 SASEGT. In nucleotides, the CDR3 is TGTGCCAGCAGTGAAAGGAGGATAGCTTTCTTT. Translating gives CASSERRIAFF.

Notes on this clonotype: At one end, the junction sequence differs from germline, possibly due to a read error. CDR3: CASGISSTGQETQYF. CDR3 sequence (DNA): TGTGCCAGTGGTATATCCTCGACGGGCCAAGAGACCCAGTACTTC. The genes are TRBV19 and TRBJ2-5; D gene uncertain. This CDR3 is 15 amino acids long. CDR1 and CDR2 from the germline V gene are LNHDA and SQIVND (reference sequence).